Reported below is one TCR beta chain. Its antigen is not known. These data originate in a study of CD8 T cells in ankylosing spondylitis. Study-wide results and caveats: A TCR beta motif of about 8 highly homologous variants appeared characteristic of ankylosing spondylitis blood. Earlier literature documents some of the motif variants in reactive arthritis synovial fluid and blood. Clones linked to disease, bearing a CD8+ phenotype, were relatively rare in peripheral blood.

Scientists made TCR beta libraries using quantitative 5'-RACE with molecular barcodes. TCRdb independently ran MiXCR on the 5' RACE reads; one entry per CDR3 protein. Of 230,000 or so distinct CDR3 sequences in the sample, roughly 18% were seen once. With V trimmed by 4 bases and J by 3 bases, 9 bases remained unmatched. The CDR3 runs 16 residues. The germline CDR1 and CDR2 sequences are SGHVS and FNYEAQ. Sequencing was performed on blood, either unsorted or a sorted T cell fraction (not recorded which). This receptor was obtained from a male donor with ankylosing spondylitis or in good health (not recorded which). The V and J genes are TRBV7-6 and TRBJ2-7; 10 bases agree with TRBD2. DNA for the CDR3: TGTGCCAGCAGCTCTCCGACTAGCGGGCCAGTCTACGAGCAGTACTTC. Protein sequence: CASSSPTSGPVYEQYF. The whole variable domain, filled in from reference TRBV7-6 and TRBJ2-7, reads GAGVSQSPRYKVTKRGQDVALRCDPISGHVSLYWYRQALGQGPEFLTYFNYEAQQDKSGLPNDRFSAERPEGSISTLTIQRTEQRDSAMYRCASSSPTSGPVYEQYFGPGTRLTVT.